This TCR beta chain stems from a study of blood T cell repertoires in COVID-19. TCRdb's copy holds only in-frame clones and misses some; the assay was immunoSEQ multiplex PCR. The table lists some 74,000 clones, around 80% of them singletons, with 4% to 5.5% in the top ten. The CDR3 consists of 16 residues. V gave up 6 bases and J gave up 2 bases; unmatched junction bases: 7. Germline lookup yields CDR1 SGDLS and CDR2 YYNGEE. The sequence was obtained from a woman older than 75 with active or convalescent COVID-19. Source material: peripheral blood. The chain recombines TRBV9 with TRBJ2-3; TRBD2 agrees at 12 bases. The CDR3 bases are TGTGCCAGCAACCGGCTAGCGGGAGGGCCCACAGATACGCAGTATTTT. It codes for CASNRLAGGPTDTQYF.